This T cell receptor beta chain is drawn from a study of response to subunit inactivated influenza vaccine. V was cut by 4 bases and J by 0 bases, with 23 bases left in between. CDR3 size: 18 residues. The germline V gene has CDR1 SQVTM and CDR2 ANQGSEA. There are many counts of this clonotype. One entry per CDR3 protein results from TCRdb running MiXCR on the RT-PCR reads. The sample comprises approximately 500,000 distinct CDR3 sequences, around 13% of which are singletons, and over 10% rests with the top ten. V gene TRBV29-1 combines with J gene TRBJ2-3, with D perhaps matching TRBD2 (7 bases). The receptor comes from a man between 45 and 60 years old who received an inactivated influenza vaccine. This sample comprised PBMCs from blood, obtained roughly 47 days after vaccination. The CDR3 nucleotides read TGCAGCGTTGTGACGGGGGGCAAGGAATACTCTAGCACAGATACGCAGTATTTT. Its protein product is CSVVTGGKEYSSTDTQYF.